A selection of T cell receptor beta chains follows, all from one sample in a study of T cell responses to AZD1222 COVID-19 vaccine. TCRdb's table, derived via immunoSEQ multiplex PCR, lists solely in-frame clones and lacks some. The data contain 110,000 or so clones, just over 90% of them seen just once; the ten biggest clones take up 4% to 5.5%. The sample was peripheral blood, taken on day 0 of AZD1222 vaccination. The receptors come from an adult in good health. Both conserved end residues are part of each CDR3. A D gene is named only where the DNA matches it firmly. Some rows have no size entry. The others give once, few or many, or a class for an expanded clone.

clone size	J gene	D gene	V gene	CDR3 DNA	CDR3 protein
.	TRBJ1-1	TRBD1	TRBV4-2	TGTGCCAGCAGCCCGCCCTTAGGGACAGGGGCCACTGAAGCTTTCTTT	CASSPPLGTGATEAFF
.	TRBJ1-5	.	TRBV2	TGTGCCAGCAGTGAATTCCTCGGGGGCAATCAGCCCCAGCATTTT	CASSEFLGGNQPQHF
.	TRBJ2-1	.	TRBV6-5	TGTGCCAGCAGTTCTCTAGAAGACAGCTCCTACAATGAGCAGTTCTTC	CASSSLEDSSYNEQFF
.	TRBJ1-2	.	TRBV9	TGTGCCAGCAGCGACCAGGGACCAGGGAACTATGGCTACACCTTC	CASSDQGPGNYGYTF
.	TRBJ2-5	.	TRBV7-9	TGTGCCAGCAGCTTAGACCCAGGGACCCAGTACTTC	CASSLDPGTQYF
few	TRBJ1-1	TRBD1	TRBV6-1	TGTGCCAGCAGTGAATTAGGGGGCAACACTGAAGCTTTCTTT	CASSELGGNTEAFF
.	TRBJ2-1	TRBD2	TRBV27	TGTGCCAGCAGCCAAACTAGCGGGGCCTACAATGAGCAGTTCTTC	CASSQTSGAYNEQFF
.	TRBJ2-7	TRBD2	TRBV6-5	TGTGCCAGCAGTTACACTAGCGGCCACCAGGACGAGCAGTACTTC	CASSYTSGHQDEQYF
.	TRBJ1-2	TRBD1	TRBV7-8	TGTGCCAGCAGTCAAAACACAGGGGTGGTGGACTATGGCTACACCTTC	CASSQNTGVVDYGYTF
.	TRBJ1-5	.	TRBV6-1	TGTGCCAGCAGTGAAGCGGAGACCTATTACAATCAGCCCCAGCATTTT	CASSEAETYYNQPQHF
.	TRBJ2-3	TRBD1	TRBV3-1/TRBV3-2	TGTGCCAGCAGCCCCTGGACAGGGGCAGATACGCAGTATTTT	CASSPWTGADTQYF
.	TRBJ2-7	TRBD1	TRBV27	TGTGCCAGCAGTCCCTCGGGACAGGGGTCGGGCGAGCAGTACTTC	CASSPSGQGSGEQYF
.	TRBJ1-2	TRBD1	TRBV15	TGTGCCACCAGCAGGGACAGGGGGCTGAACTATGGCTACACCTTC	CATSRDRGLNYGYTF
.	TRBJ2-1	.	TRBV24-1	TGTGCCACCAGTGATTTTAACAATGAGCAGTTCTTC	CATSDFNNEQFF
.	TRBJ1-3	.	TRBV6-5	TGTGCCAGCAGTTACGGGGGGCAGCTTGGAAACACCATATATTTT	CASSYGGQLGNTIYF
.	TRBJ1-1	.	TRBV7-2	TGTGCCAGCAGCTTAGGACGAACTGAAGCTTTCTTT	CASSLGRTEAFF
.	TRBJ1-5	.	TRBV28	TGTGCCAGCAGAGCGGGGCGGGGGAATCAGCCCCAGCATTTT	CASRAGRGNQPQHF
.	TRBJ2-5	TRBD2	TRBV11-1	TGTGCCAGCAGCCCCCAAGCGGGGGGGTTCCAAGAGACCCAGTACTTC	CASSPQAGGFQETQYF
.	TRBJ1-2	.	TRBV4-1	TGCGCCAGCAGCCAAGATCAGGGGCAGGGTAGCTATGGCTACACCTTC	CASSQDQGQGSYGYTF
.	TRBJ1-4	TRBD1	TRBV28	TGTGCCAGCAGTTTACGGACAGGGTGGGAAAAACTGTTTTTT	CASSLRTGWEKLFF
few	TRBJ2-3	TRBD1	TRBV19	TGTGCCAGTAGTCTTCGGACAGGGGAGGGTACGCAGTATTTT	CASSLRTGEGTQYF
once	TRBJ2-3	.	TRBV6-5	TGTGCCAGTGGCGGGGCCTACACAGATACGCAGTATTTT	CASGGAYTDTQYF
.	TRBJ2-1	TRBD1	TRBV20-1	TGCAGTGCTGGACAGGGAAATGAGCAGTTCTTC	CSAGQGNEQFF
.	TRBJ2-6	.	TRBV9	TGTGCCAGCAGCGATGGCCGAGCCGGGGCCAACGTCCTGACTTTC	CASSDGRAGANVLTF
.	TRBJ1-5	.	TRBV20-1	TGCAGTGCTAGAGGTTCTCAGCCCCAGCATTTT	CSARGSQPQHF
.	TRBJ1-2	TRBD1	TRBV18	TGTGCCAGCTCACCGGGACAGGGGCGAGGCTACACCTTC	CASSPGQGRGYTF
.	TRBJ1-5	TRBD1	TRBV30	TGTGCCTGGAGAGAGACAGGGGCGTACAATCAGCCCCAGCATTTT	CAWRETGAYNQPQHF
.	TRBJ1-5	.	TRBV19	TGTGCCAGTAGTATACAGGGGAAACTTAGTCAGCCCCAGCATTTT	CASSIQGKLSQPQHF
.	TRBJ2-5	TRBD1	TRBV5-6	TGTGCCAGCAGCTCCACAGGGGGACTGGGTGAGACCCAGTACTTC	CASSSTGGLGETQYF
.	TRBJ2-1	.	TRBV20-1	TGCAGTGCTAGGGATCACAATGAGCAGTTCTTC	CSARDHNEQFF
.	TRBJ1-2	.	TRBV9	TGTGCCAGCAGCGTAGAAGGGGATGGCTACACCTTC	CASSVEGDGYTF
.	TRBJ1-4	.	TRBV6-5	TGTGCCAGCAGGAAAGGATCGGGGCCCGATGAAAAACTGTTTTTT	CASRKGSGPDEKLFF
.	TRBJ2-4	.	TRBV6-5	TGTGCCAGCAGTTACTCCCCGGGACAAAGAATTCAGTACTTC	CASSYSPGQRIQYF
.	TRBJ2-3	TRBD2	TRBV11-2	TGTGCCAGCAGCTTATCTAGCGGGGGTATCTTCACAGATACGCAGTATTTT	CASSLSSGGIFTDTQYF
.	TRBJ2-7	.	TRBV5-1	TGCGCCAGCAGCTTTGATCAGACGCCTCTTCAGTACTTC	CASSFDQTPLQYF
.	TRBJ1-1	.	TRBV6-1	TGTGCCAGCAGTGAAAAAGGGGTCACTGAAGCTTTCTTT	CASSEKGVTEAFF
.	TRBJ1-4	TRBD1	TRBV6-5	TGTGCCAGCAGCACGGACAGGGGTTTTAATGAAAAACTGTTTTTT	CASSTDRGFNEKLFF
.	TRBJ1-5	.	TRBV18	TGTGCCAGCTCACCAGTTCAGTACAGGGATAGCAATCAGCCCCAGCATTTT	CASSPVQYRDSNQPQHF
.	TRBJ1-6	.	TRBV25-1	TGTGCCAGCAGTGAGTCCCGCAGGGGTCTCCACTTT	CASSESRRGLHF
.	TRBJ2-2	.	TRBV5-6	TGTGCCAGCAGCTTATCCGGGGTGAGCGGGGAGCTGTTTTTT	CASSLSGVSGELFF
.	TRBJ2-3	TRBD2	TRBV6-4	TGTGCCAGCAGCCGCGGGGGGAGCACAGATACGCAGTATTTT	CASSRGGSTDTQYF
once	TRBJ1-4	.	TRBV3-1/TRBV3-2	TGTGCCAGCAGCCTTGGTGGGGGGGCCCGGGAAAAACTGTTTTTT	CASSLGGGAREKLFF
.	TRBJ2-7	TRBD1	TRBV5-1	TGCGCCAGCACGGGACAGGAGTCCTACGAGCAGTACTTC	CASTGQESYEQYF
.	TRBJ1-5	TRBD1	TRBV19	TGTGCCAGTAGTTCTAAGACAGGGGGGAGCAATCAGCCCCAGCATTTT	CASSSKTGGSNQPQHF
.	TRBJ2-7	TRBD1	TRBV29-1	TGCAGCGCTGGCCCAGGGCAGGGGGCAGGGGAGCAGTACTTC	CSAGPGQGAGEQYF